The 15 T cell receptor beta chains below come from one sample, sequenced in a study of blood T cell repertoires in COVID-19. Clones were read by immunoSEQ multiplex PCR, and TCRdb kept only the in-frame ones, dropping some. The table lists some 350,000 clones, roughly nine tenths of them singletons. Sequencing input: PBMCs or T cells enriched from blood (not recorded which). The source of these receptors is a woman aged 25 to 45 who had recovered from COVID-19.

The chain combines TRBV7-2 with TRBJ2-7; 10 nucleotides agree with TRBD2. The CDR3 length is 14 residues. The germline V gene has CDR1 SGHTA and CDR2 FQGNSA. After removal of 4 bases from V and 5 bases from J, the junction contained 5 bases not matched to a gene. CDR3 residues: CASSSAAGGHEQYF. CDR3 nucleotide sequence: TGTGCCAGCAGCTCCGCAGCGGGAGGGCACGAGCAGTACTTC.

This sequence joins TRBV7-9 and TRBJ2-2; no clear D. V lost 3 bases to trimming and J lost 5 bases, with 13 bases between them. Looked up from germline, CDR1 is SEHNR and CDR2 is FQNEAQ (reference sequence). This CDR3 has 15 residues. For the CDR3, the DNA is TGTGCCAGCAGCTTGGGCCAGAGTGGGACCGGGGAGCTGTTTTTT. Protein sequence: CASSLGQSGTGELFF.

The V gene is TRBV19, the J gene TRBJ1-4; 10 positions match TRBD1. Trimming took 6 bases from V and 7 from J; bases not matched to a gene: 5. The CDR3 length is 14 residues. Germline values: CDR1 LNHDA, CDR2 SQIVND (reference sequence). The CDR3 DNA follows: TGTGCCAGTAGCCCGGGACAGGGGAGTGAAAAACTGTTTTTT. This codes for CASSPGQGSEKLFF.

This clone was seen only a few times. This chain joins TRBV2 and TRBJ2-7; 8 bases match TRBD2. Germline V CDR1 and CDR2: SNHLY, FYNNEI. The CDR3 length is 15 residues. V trimming: 3 bases; J trimming: 2 bases; junction bases outside the gene matches: 6. This CDR3 is CASSDLGGAPYEQYF. The CDR3 nucleotides read TGTGCCAGCAGTGATCTCGGGGGGGCCCCCTACGAGCAGTACTTC.

The chain links TRBV7-9 to TRBJ2-4; 11 nucleotides agree with TRBD1. Trimming took 3 bases from V and 8 from J; bases not matched to a gene: 15. The CDR3 runs 18 residues. Germline-derived CDR1 and CDR2 are SEHNR and FQNEAQ (reference sequence). The CDR3 spells CASSLDPGQGGRGDIQYF. As DNA, the CDR3 is TGTGCCAGCAGCTTGGACCCGGGACAGGGGGGCCGGGGAGACATTCAGTACTTC.

The chain employs TRBV6-5 and TRBJ1-2; a possible D gene is TRBD1 (6 bases). Germline loops: CDR1 MNHEY, CDR2 SVGAGI. There are 14 residues in the CDR3. V was shortened by 0 bases and J by 7 bases, with 12 bases between the two germline ends. The CDR3 bases are TGTGCCAGCAGTTACTCACCAGGGGTCGGTGGCTACACCTTC. Translated: CASSYSPGVGGYTF.

The rearrangement uses TRBV6-5 and TRBJ1-1; 7 nucleotides line up with TRBD1. Germline V gene data show CDR1 as MNHEY and CDR2 as SVGAGI. CDR3 length: 14 residues. The V and J ends lost 2 bases and 5 bases, in that order; junction bases with no gene match: 5. CDR3 sequence reads: CASSYQGEGTEAFF. The CDR3 nucleotides are TGTGCCAGCAGTTACCAGGGGGAAGGGACTGAAGCTTTCTTT.

The rearrangement links TRBV3-1 (or the pseudogene TRBV3-2) to TRBJ2-2; D possibly corresponds to TRBD1 (6 bases). Looked up from germline, CDR1 is LGHDT and CDR2 is YNNKEL (reference sequence). V was clipped by 0 bases and J by 6 bases, with 14 bases between them. There are 16 residues in the CDR3. CDR3 in DNA: TGTGCCAGCAGCCAAGATCCCCAGGGGTGGGCCGGGGAGCTGTTTTTT. Protein: CASSQDPQGWAGELFF.

This sequence joins TRBV19 and TRBJ1-5, with TRBD1 identical over 12 bases. V dropped 8 bases and J dropped 2; count of bases not matched to a gene: 4. Germline CDR1 and CDR2: LNHDA and SQIVND (reference sequence). The CDR3 has 15 residues. CDR3 residues: CASRGQGAGNQPQHF. Here the CDR3 DNA reads TGTGCCAGTCGGGGACAGGGGGCAGGCAATCAGCCCCAGCATTTT.

This chain connects TRBV11-3 to TRBJ1-2; D possibly corresponds to TRBD1 (6 bases). CDR1 and CDR2 (germline): SGHNT, YENEEA. This CDR3 has 13 amino acids. The ends were cut back, 7 bases at V and 3 bases at J, with 12 bases in the middle. CDR3 residues: CASIPRGDYGYTF. The CDR3 DNA reads as TGTGCCAGCATCCCCAGGGGTGACTATGGCTACACCTTC.

The chain uses TRBV3-1 (or the pseudogene TRBV3-2) and TRBJ1-6, with 9 bases matching TRBD1. V shed 1 base, J shed 8 bases, and the junction held 6 bases outside the gene matches. The germline gives CDR1 LGHDT, CDR2 YNNKEL (reference sequence). This CDR3 spans 16 amino acids. Here the CDR3 reads CASSQVATGGHSPLHF. CDR3 DNA sequence: TGTGCCAGCAGCCAAGTGGCGACAGGGGGTCATTCACCCCTCCACTTT.

This rearrangement joins TRBV19 to TRBJ2-7, with 9 positions matching TRBD1. J was trimmed by 0 bases and V by 10 bases; bases with no gene match: 10. The CDR3 spans 15 residues. CDR1 LNHDA and CDR2 SQIVND come from the germline V gene (reference sequence). In DNA form, the CDR3 reads TGTGCCACCAACCAACCGGGACAGGGCTCCTACGAGCAGTACTTC. It yields the protein CATNQPGQGSYEQYF.

This clone was observed a single time. This chain joins TRBV5-6 and TRBJ2-7; D uncertain. Germline V gene sequence: CDR1 SGHDT, CDR2 YYEEEE. CDR3 length equals 16 residues. V was clipped by 4 bases and J by 4 bases, with 21 bases between them. DNA for the CDR3: TGTGCCAGCAGCGACGACCGAGGCTGGGTTCCTTACGAGCAGTACTTC. This gives the protein CASSDDRGWVPYEQYF.

This clone was detected only once. The rearrangement uses TRBV7-9 and TRBJ2-7; 8 bases fit TRBD1. Germline V gene sequence: CDR1 SEHNR, CDR2 FQNEAQ (reference sequence). This CDR3 spans 19 amino acids. V gave up 5 bases and J gave up 0 bases; unmatched junction bases: 18. CDR3 protein: CASSQTVVRDRTGSYEQYF. CDR3 DNA sequence: TGTGCCAGCAGCCAGACGGTGGTAAGGGACAGGACGGGCTCCTACGAGCAGTACTTC. Full variable domain (remainder filled in from reference TRBV7-9 and TRBJ2-7): DTGVSQNPRHKITKRGQNVTFRCDPISEHNRLYWYRQTLGQGPEFLTYFQNEAQLEKSRLLSDRFSAERPKGSFSTLEIQRTEQGDSAMYLCASSQTVVRDRTGSYEQYFGPGTRLTVT.

This chain uses TRBV7-6 with TRBJ1-2; no firm D call. Per germline, CDR1 SGHVS and CDR2 FNYEAQ. This CDR3 comprises 12 residues. Trimming left V 1 base short and J 6 bases short, with 6 bases between. The CDR3 loop is CASSLGSDGYTF. For the CDR3, the DNA is TGTGCCAGCAGCTTAGGATCGGATGGCTACACCTTC.